What follows describes a single T cell receptor beta chain. Its antigen is unidentified. The data are from a study of T-cell reconstitution after alpha-beta-depleted transplantation in children. Overall study findings and caveats: Newly generated T cells supplied most T-cell counts and diversity one year post-transplant.

Germline V gene sequence: CDR1 MNHEY, CDR2 SMNVEV (reference sequence). V was pared by 6 bases and J by 3 bases, with 12 bases of the junction left unmatched. This CDR3 has 17 residues. Unique molecular identifiers were used to barcode this TCRbeta library. TCRdb re-analysed the PCR reads in MiXCR, keeping a single row per CDR3 protein. The table records about 580,000 distinct CDR3 sequences, approximately 30% of them present only once. V gene TRBV27 combines with J gene TRBJ2-1, with TRBD1 identical over 9 bases. The TCR originated in a boy under three years old with Wiskott-Aldrich syndrome, due to receive a stem cell transplant. The source was PBMCs, collected before TCRalphabeta/CD19-depleted stem cell transplant. The CDR3 DNA reads TGTGCCAGCAGCAAAAAATCCGGGACAGGGCTCTACAATGAGCAGTTCTTC. It translates to CASSKKSGTGLYNEQFF.